The source of this TCR beta chain is a study of blood T cell repertoires in COVID-19 (TCRdb year 2020). General notes on the study: Samples from collaborators originated in the United States, Italy and Spain and spanned both the acute and convalescent phases of COVID-19. The material from the prospective study consisted of cDNA or gDNA derived from T cells, B-cell-depleted T cells, or PBMCs. Subjects who had been exposed to COVID-19, were actively infected with it, or had recovered from it provided the deeply sampled blood TCRbeta repertoires that made up the dataset. The repertoires were released in a freely available public database meant as a resource for research on the immune response to SARS-CoV-2. Samples came from the ongoing ImmuneRACE study (first 160 participants) plus 1,254 subjects from 6 global collaborators. The sample metadata nearly always contained a de-identified subject ID, COVID-19 status, age in years and sex. Where HLA class I and class II types were available, the types were taken from metadata supplied by the sample provider, not from assay-based typing. What the study reported, not specific to this receptor: The quantity of clinical and demographic metadata differed by source and by participant and was supplied without curation.

Comments on this clone: What this receptor recognizes is not known. Base qualities are missing; no much larger clone stands one base away.

TCRbeta CDR3 regions were amplified from genomic DNA by means of the immunoSEQ Assay, a bias-controlled multiplex PCR. In the paper's pipeline: The number of nucleated cells in each sample was estimated from the amplification of reference gene primers within the assay. To quantify the absolute abundance of each unique TCRbeta CDR3 rearrangement, sequence reads were collapsed and filtered. For each sample, productive Simpson clonality was calculated as the square root of Simpson's diversity index over productive rearrangements. TCRdb took this table from immuneACCESS and kept in-frame rearrangements with V and J called. Such tables lack part of the clones; where checked against another copy, unresolved V genes explain under half of the gap, and the rest is unexplained. The V and J calls and clone size come from that table; D and trimming were worked out from the DNA. This sample is represented by 85,000 to 130,000 clones; around 86% of them were singletons. Roughly 14% of the sample belongs to the ten largest clones.

Each collaborating institution followed its own protocols to collect whole blood in K2EDTA tubes. For TCRbeta analysis, collaborators shipped samples as frozen whole blood, isolated PBMCs, or DNA extracted from either of those sample types. CDR1 WSHSY and CDR2 SAAADI were looked up in the germline V gene. The CDR3 covers 14 residues, taking in both the cysteine and the phenylalanine. Only the CDR3 part of the read is kept: 42 bases, read in frame from the first base. V is trimmed back by 5 bases and J by 6 bases, and the junction contains 7 bases that no gene match accounts for. The V and J segments used are TRBV10-2 and TRBJ1-5; 7 of the junction bases match TRBD1. The clonotype was recovered from a man aged 45-65 years with acute or convalescent COVID-19. The sample comprised peripheral blood. The sequenced DNA: TGCGCCAGCAGTTCGGGACAGCGCGGTCAGCCCCAGCATTTT. Translated, this is CASSSGQRGQPQHF.